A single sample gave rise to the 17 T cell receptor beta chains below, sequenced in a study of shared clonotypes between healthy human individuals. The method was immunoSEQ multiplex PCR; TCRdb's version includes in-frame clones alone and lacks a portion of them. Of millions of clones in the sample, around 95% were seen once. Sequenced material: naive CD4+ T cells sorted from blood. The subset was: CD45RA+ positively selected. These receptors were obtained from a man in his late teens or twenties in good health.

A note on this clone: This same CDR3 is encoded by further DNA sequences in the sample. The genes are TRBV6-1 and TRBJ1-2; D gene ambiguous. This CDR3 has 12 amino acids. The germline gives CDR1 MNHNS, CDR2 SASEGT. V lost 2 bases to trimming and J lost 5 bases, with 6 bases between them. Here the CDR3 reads CASSERGYGYTF. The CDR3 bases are TGTGCCAGCAGTGAACGGGGTTATGGCTACACCTTC.

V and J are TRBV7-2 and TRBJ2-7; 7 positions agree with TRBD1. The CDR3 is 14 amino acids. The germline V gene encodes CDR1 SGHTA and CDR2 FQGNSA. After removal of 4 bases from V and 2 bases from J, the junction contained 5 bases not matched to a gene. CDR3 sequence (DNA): TGTGCCAGCAGCTCCCAGGGACAGCCCTACGAGCAGTACTTC. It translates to CASSSQGQPYEQYF.

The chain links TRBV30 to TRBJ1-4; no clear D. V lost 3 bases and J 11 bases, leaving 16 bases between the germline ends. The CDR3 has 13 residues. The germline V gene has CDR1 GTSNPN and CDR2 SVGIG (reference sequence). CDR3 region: CAWSVGSPEKLFF. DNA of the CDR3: TGTGCCTGGAGCGTAGGAAGCCCCGAGAAACTGTTTTTT.

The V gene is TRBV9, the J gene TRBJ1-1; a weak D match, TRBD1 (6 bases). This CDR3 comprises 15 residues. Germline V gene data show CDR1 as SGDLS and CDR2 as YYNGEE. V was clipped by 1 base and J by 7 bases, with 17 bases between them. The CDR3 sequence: CASSVTQAGGSEAFF. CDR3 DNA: TGTGCCAGCAGCGTAACCCAGGCCGGGGGCAGTGAAGCTTTCTTT. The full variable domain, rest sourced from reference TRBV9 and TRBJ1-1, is DSGVTQTPKHLITATGQRVTLRCSPRSGDLSVYWYQQSLDQGLQFLIQYYNGEERAKGNILERFSAQQFPDLHSELNLSSLELGDSALYFCASSVTQAGGSEAFFGQGTRLTVV.

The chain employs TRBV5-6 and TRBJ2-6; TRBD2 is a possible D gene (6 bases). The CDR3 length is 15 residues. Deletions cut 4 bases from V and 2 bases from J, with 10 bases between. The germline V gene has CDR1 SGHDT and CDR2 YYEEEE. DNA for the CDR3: TGTGCCAGCAGCGGGACGGGGGCTGGGGCCAACGTCCTGACTTTC. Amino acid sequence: CASSGTGAGANVLTF.

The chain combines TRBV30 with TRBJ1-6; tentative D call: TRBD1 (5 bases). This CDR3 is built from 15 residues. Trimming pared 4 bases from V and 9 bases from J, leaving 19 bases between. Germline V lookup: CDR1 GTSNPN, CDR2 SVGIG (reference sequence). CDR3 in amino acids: CAWNPRQPTLSPLHF. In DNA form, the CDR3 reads TGTGCCTGGAACCCCCGACAGCCTACCCTTTCACCCCTCCACTTT.

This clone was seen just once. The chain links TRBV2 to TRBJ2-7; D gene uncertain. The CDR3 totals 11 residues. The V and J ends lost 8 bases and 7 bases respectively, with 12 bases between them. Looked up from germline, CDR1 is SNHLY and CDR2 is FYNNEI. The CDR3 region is CASCVVGEQYF. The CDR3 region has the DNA TGTGCCAGCTGTGTAGTGGGTGAGCAGTACTTC.

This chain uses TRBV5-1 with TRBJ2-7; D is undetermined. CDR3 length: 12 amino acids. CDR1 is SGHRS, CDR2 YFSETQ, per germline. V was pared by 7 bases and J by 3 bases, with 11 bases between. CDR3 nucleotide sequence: TGCGCCAGCGGCCACGGAATCTACGAGCAGTACTTC. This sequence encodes CASGHGIYEQYF.

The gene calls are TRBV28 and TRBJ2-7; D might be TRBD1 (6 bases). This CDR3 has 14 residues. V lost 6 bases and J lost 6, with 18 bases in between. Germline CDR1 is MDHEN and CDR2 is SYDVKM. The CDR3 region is CASRLRTQGSEQYF. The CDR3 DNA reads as TGTGCCAGCAGGTTACGCACACAGGGAAGCGAGCAGTACTTC.

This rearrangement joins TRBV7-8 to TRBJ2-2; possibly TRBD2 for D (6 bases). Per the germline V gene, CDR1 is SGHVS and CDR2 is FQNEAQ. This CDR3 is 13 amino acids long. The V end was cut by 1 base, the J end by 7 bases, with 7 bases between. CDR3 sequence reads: CASSLGDFGELFF. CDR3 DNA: TGTGCCAGCAGCTTAGGGGACTTCGGGGAGCTGTTTTTT.

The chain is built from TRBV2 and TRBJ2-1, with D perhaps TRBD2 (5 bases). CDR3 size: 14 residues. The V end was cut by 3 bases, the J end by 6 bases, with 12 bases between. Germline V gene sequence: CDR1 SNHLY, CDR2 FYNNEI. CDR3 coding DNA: TGTGCCAGCAGTGACATAGCGCGATTCAATGAGCAGTTCTTC. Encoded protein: CASSDIARFNEQFF. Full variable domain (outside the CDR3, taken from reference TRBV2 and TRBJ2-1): EPEVTQTPSHQVTQMGQEVILRCVPISNHLYFYWYRQILGQKVEFLVSFYNNEISEKSEIFDDQFSVERPDGSNFTLKIRSTKLEDSAMYFCASSDIARFNEQFFGPGTRLTVL.

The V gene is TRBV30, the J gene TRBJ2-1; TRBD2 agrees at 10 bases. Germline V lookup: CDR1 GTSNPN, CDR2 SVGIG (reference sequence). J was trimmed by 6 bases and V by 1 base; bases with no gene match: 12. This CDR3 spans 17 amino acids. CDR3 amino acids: CAWSGWRLAGEVNEQFF. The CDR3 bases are TGTGCCTGGAGTGGGTGGCGGCTAGCGGGGGAAGTCAATGAGCAGTTCTTC.

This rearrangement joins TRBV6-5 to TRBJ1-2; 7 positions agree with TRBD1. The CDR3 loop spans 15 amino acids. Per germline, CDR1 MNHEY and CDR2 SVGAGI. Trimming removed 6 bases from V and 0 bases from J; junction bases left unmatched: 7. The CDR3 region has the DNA TGTGCCAGCAGCAAACAGGGGTCGGCTAACTATGGCTACACCTTC. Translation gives CASSKQGSANYGYTF.

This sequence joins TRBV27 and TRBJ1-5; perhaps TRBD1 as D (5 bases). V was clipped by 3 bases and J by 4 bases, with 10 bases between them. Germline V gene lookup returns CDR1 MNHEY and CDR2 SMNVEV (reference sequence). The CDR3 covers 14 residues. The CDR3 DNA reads TGTGCCAGCAGTTTGGGACTCCAAAATCAGCCCCAGCATTTT. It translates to CASSLGLQNQPQHF.

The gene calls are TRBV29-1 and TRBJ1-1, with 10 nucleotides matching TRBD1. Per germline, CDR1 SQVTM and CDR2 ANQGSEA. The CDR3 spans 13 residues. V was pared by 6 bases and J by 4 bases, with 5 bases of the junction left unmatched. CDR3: CSVGQGPRTEAFF. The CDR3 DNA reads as TGCAGCGTGGGACAGGGGCCCCGCACTGAAGCTTTCTTT.

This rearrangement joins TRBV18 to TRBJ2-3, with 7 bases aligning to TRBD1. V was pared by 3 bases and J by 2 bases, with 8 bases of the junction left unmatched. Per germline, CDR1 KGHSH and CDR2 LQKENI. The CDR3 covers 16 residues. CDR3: CASSPIDRVATDTQYF. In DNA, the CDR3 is TGTGCCAGCTCACCTATCGACAGGGTGGCCACAGATACGCAGTATTTT.

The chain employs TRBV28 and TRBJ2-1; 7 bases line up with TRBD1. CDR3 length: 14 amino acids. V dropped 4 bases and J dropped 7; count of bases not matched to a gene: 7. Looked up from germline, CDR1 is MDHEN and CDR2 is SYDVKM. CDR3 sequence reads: CASSSGQARNEQFF. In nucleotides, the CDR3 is TGTGCCAGCAGTTCCGGACAGGCAAGAAATGAGCAGTTCTTC.